A selection of T cell receptor beta chains follows, all from one sample in a study of long-term antiretroviral therapy in people with HIV. TCRdb's table, derived via immunoSEQ multiplex PCR, lists solely in-frame clones and lacks some. The sample has about 28,000 clones, approximately 85% seen once. Source: unsorted PBMCs, taken 3 years after starting antiretroviral therapy. All receptors come from a man in his forties or fifties with HIV. Each CDR3 is given with its conserved first and last residue. D genes are given only for firm matches. Clone size appears in some rows only: once, few, many, or a class for an expanded clone.

J gene: TRBJ2-7; V gene: TRBV11-3; clone size: NA; D gene: NA; CDR3 protein: CASSRTGTLGSYEQYF; CDR3 DNA: TGTGCCAGCAGCAGAACGGGGACTCTGGGGTCCTACGAGCAGTACTTC
J gene: TRBJ2-7; V gene: TRBV6-5; clone size: few; D gene: TRBD1; CDR3 protein: CASSTGTGGEQYF; CDR3 DNA: TGTGCCAGCAGTACCGGGACAGGGGGCGAGCAGTACTTC
J gene: TRBJ2-7; V gene: TRBV7-3; clone size: NA; D gene: NA; CDR3 protein: CASSEGRGYEQYF; CDR3 DNA: TGTGCCAGCAGCGAGGGCAGGGGCTACGAGCAGTACTTC
J gene: TRBJ1-6; V gene: TRBV5-3; clone size: once; D gene: NA; CDR3 protein: CARSLAFGLSVPSPLHF; CDR3 DNA: TGTGCCAGAAGCTTGGCGTTCGGTCTCTCCGTTCCATCACCCCTCCACTTT
J gene: TRBJ2-3; V gene: TRBV27; clone size: NA; D gene: TRBD1; CDR3 protein: CASSFAPPRTGGRDTQYF; CDR3 DNA: TGTGCCAGCAGTTTTGCCCCGCCCCGGACAGGGGGGAGAGATACGCAGTATTTT
J gene: TRBJ1-2; V gene: TRBV15; clone size: NA; D gene: NA; CDR3 protein: CATSRDGRERTSNYGYTF; CDR3 DNA: TGTGCCACCAGCAGAGACGGGCGGGAGAGAACCTCTAACTATGGCTACACCTTC
J gene: TRBJ2-7; V gene: TRBV10-3; clone size: NA; D gene: NA; CDR3 protein: CASGWGGGGYEQYF; CDR3 DNA: TGTGCCAGCGGCTGGGGAGGGGGCGGCTACGAGCAGTACTTC
J gene: TRBJ2-7; V gene: TRBV5-1; clone size: NA; D gene: NA; CDR3 protein: CASSLNGYEQYF; CDR3 DNA: TGCGCCAGCAGCTTGAACGGCTACGAGCAGTACTTC
J gene: TRBJ2-7; V gene: TRBV7-9; clone size: NA; D gene: TRBD1; CDR3 protein: CASSRDRGQGYEQYF; CDR3 DNA: TGTGCCAGCAGCCGGGACAGGGGGCAGGGTTACGAGCAGTACTTC
J gene: TRBJ2-7; V gene: TRBV19; clone size: few; D gene: NA; CDR3 protein: CASSIGSRAFEQYF; CDR3 DNA: TGTGCCAGTAGTATAGGTTCCCGGGCCTTCGAGCAGTACTTC
J gene: TRBJ2-2; V gene: TRBV5-1; clone size: NA; D gene: NA; CDR3 protein: CASSLSVSANTGELFF; CDR3 DNA: TGCGCCAGCAGCTTGTCTGTGTCAGCGAACACCGGGGAGCTGTTTTTT
J gene: TRBJ1-1; V gene: TRBV18; clone size: NA; D gene: NA; CDR3 protein: CASSPPGQANEAFF; CDR3 DNA: TGTGCCAGCTCACCACCTGGTCAGGCCAATGAAGCTTTCTTT
J gene: TRBJ1-3; V gene: TRBV7-8; clone size: NA; D gene: NA; CDR3 protein: CASSFQGPRNTIYF; CDR3 DNA: TGTGCCAGCAGCTTCCAGGGGCCGAGAAACACCATATATTTT
J gene: TRBJ2-3; V gene: TRBV29-1; clone size: NA; D gene: NA; CDR3 protein: CSSMRVGDTQYF; CDR3 DNA: TGCAGCTCCATGAGGGTGGGGGATACGCAGTATTTT
J gene: TRBJ2-1; V gene: TRBV27; clone size: NA; D gene: NA; CDR3 protein: CASSLGSYNEQFF; CDR3 DNA: TGTGCCAGCAGTCTCGGGAGCTACAATGAGCAGTTCTTC
J gene: TRBJ2-4; V gene: TRBV5-1; clone size: NA; D gene: TRBD1; CDR3 protein: CASSLNRGQKNIQYF; CDR3 DNA: TGCGCCAGCAGCTTGAACAGGGGCCAGAAAAACATTCAGTACTTC
J gene: TRBJ2-7; V gene: TRBV5-6; clone size: NA; D gene: TRBD1; CDR3 protein: CASSYGQGFGEQYF; CDR3 DNA: TGTGCCAGCAGCTATGGACAGGGCTTCGGCGAGCAGTACTTC
J gene: TRBJ2-1; V gene: TRBV6-6; clone size: NA; D gene: TRBD1; CDR3 protein: CASSSGQGWNEQFF; CDR3 DNA: TGTGCCAGCAGTTCAGGACAGGGGTGGAATGAGCAGTTCTTC
J gene: TRBJ2-3; V gene: TRBV4-1; clone size: once; D gene: TRBD1; CDR3 protein: CASSQADRGPDTQYF; CDR3 DNA: TGCGCCAGCAGCCAAGCTGACAGGGGTCCAGATACGCAGTATTTT
J gene: TRBJ1-6; V gene: TRBV6-5; clone size: NA; D gene: NA; CDR3 protein: CASSYATSPNSPLHF; CDR3 DNA: TGTGCCAGCAGTTACGCGACGAGTCCCAATTCACCCCTCCACTTT
J gene: TRBJ1-2; V gene: TRBV27; clone size: NA; D gene: NA; CDR3 protein: CASSFLGGGYYGYTF; CDR3 DNA: TGTGCCAGCAGTTTTCTAGGAGGCGGATACTATGGCTACACCTTC
J gene: TRBJ1-2; V gene: TRBV19; clone size: NA; D gene: TRBD1; CDR3 protein: CASTSATGMTNYGYTF; CDR3 DNA: TGTGCCAGTACCTCGGCGACAGGGATGACTAACTATGGCTACACCTTC
J gene: TRBJ2-7; V gene: TRBV6-1; clone size: NA; D gene: TRBD2; CDR3 protein: CASSEATSGTSEQYF; CDR3 DNA: TGTGCCAGCAGTGAAGCTACTAGCGGGACCTCCGAGCAGTACTTC
J gene: TRBJ1-4; V gene: TRBV6-1; clone size: NA; D gene: NA; CDR3 protein: CASSPGTNGEKLFF; CDR3 DNA: TGTGCCAGCAGTCCCGGGACTAACGGGGAAAAACTGTTTTTT
J gene: TRBJ2-1; V gene: TRBV25-1; clone size: once; D gene: TRBD1; CDR3 protein: CATRPGTGYEQFF; CDR3 DNA: TGTGCCACCCGACCGGGGACAGGCTATGAGCAGTTCTTC
J gene: TRBJ2-7; V gene: TRBV11-2; clone size: NA; D gene: TRBD1; CDR3 protein: CASSSWDSHYEQYF; CDR3 DNA: TGTGCCAGCAGCTCTTGGGACAGTCACTACGAGCAGTACTTC
J gene: TRBJ1-1; V gene: TRBV5-1; clone size: NA; D gene: NA; CDR3 protein: CASCRGLNTEAFF; CDR3 DNA: TGCGCCAGTTGCAGGGGACTGAACACTGAAGCTTTCTTT
J gene: TRBJ1-1; V gene: TRBV4-1; clone size: NA; D gene: NA; CDR3 protein: CASSQDLIRGTEAFF; CDR3 DNA: TGCGCCAGCAGCCAAGATCTGATACGGGGGACTGAAGCTTTCTTT
J gene: TRBJ2-2; V gene: TRBV4-1; clone size: NA; D gene: NA; CDR3 protein: CASSQDSLGRPGELFF; CDR3 DNA: TGCGCCAGCAGCCAAGATAGTCTTGGCAGGCCCGGGGAGCTGTTTTTT
J gene: TRBJ2-5; V gene: TRBV7-9; clone size: NA; D gene: NA; CDR3 protein: CASSSFETGQETQYF; CDR3 DNA: TGTGCCAGCAGCTCATTTGAGACAGGTCAAGAGACCCAGTACTTC
J gene: TRBJ1-5; V gene: TRBV6-1; clone size: NA; D gene: NA; CDR3 protein: CASSDWDQPQHF; CDR3 DNA: TGTGCCAGCAGTGATTGGGATCAGCCCCAGCATTTT
J gene: TRBJ1-5; V gene: TRBV10-3; clone size: NA; D gene: NA; CDR3 protein: CAISAGAHQPQHF; CDR3 DNA: TGTGCCATCAGTGCTGGGGCACATCAGCCCCAGCATTTT
J gene: TRBJ1-2; V gene: TRBV7-9; clone size: NA; D gene: NA; CDR3 protein: CASSRQNYGYTF; CDR3 DNA: TGTGCCAGCAGCCGACAGAACTATGGCTACACCTTC
J gene: TRBJ1-2; V gene: TRBV4-2; clone size: NA; D gene: NA; CDR3 protein: CASSRMAGEEYYGYTF; CDR3 DNA: TGTGCCAGCAGCCGTATGGCAGGGGAAGAATACTATGGCTACACCTTC
J gene: TRBJ2-3; V gene: TRBV7-3; clone size: hyperexpanded; D gene: NA; CDR3 protein: CASSLIGRADTQYF; CDR3 DNA: TGTGCCAGCAGCTTAATAGGGCGGGCAGATACGCAGTATTTT
J gene: TRBJ2-1; V gene: TRBV11-2; clone size: NA; D gene: NA; CDR3 protein: CASRQTGTGSYNEQFF; CDR3 DNA: TGTGCCAGCAGACAGACCGGGACCGGGTCGTACAATGAGCAGTTCTTC
J gene: TRBJ1-4; V gene: TRBV6-1; clone size: NA; D gene: NA; CDR3 protein: CASSDPGRPYEKLFF; CDR3 DNA: TGTGCCAGCAGTGACCCGGGACGGCCCTATGAAAAACTGTTTTTT
J gene: TRBJ2-7; V gene: TRBV2; clone size: NA; D gene: NA; CDR3 protein: CASSVSQANEQYF; CDR3 DNA: TGTGCCAGCAGTGTTAGTCAGGCAAACGAGCAGTACTTC
J gene: TRBJ1-4; V gene: TRBV21-1; clone size: NA; D gene: NA; CDR3 protein: CASSKVLSGTDNEKLFF; CDR3 DNA: TGTGCCAGCAGCAAAGTTTTATCAGGGACAGATAATGAAAAACTGTTTTTT
J gene: TRBJ2-7; V gene: TRBV15; clone size: once; D gene: NA; CDR3 protein: CATSRESSYEQYF; CDR3 DNA: TGTGCCACCAGCAGAGAGTCATCCTACGAGCAGTACTTC
J gene: TRBJ1-5; V gene: TRBV30; clone size: NA; D gene: TRBD1; CDR3 protein: CAWSPGQNQPQHF; CDR3 DNA: TGTGCCTGGAGCCCGGGACAGAATCAGCCCCAGCATTTT
J gene: TRBJ2-7; V gene: TRBV20-1; clone size: few; D gene: TRBD1; CDR3 protein: CSAANRGQFLF; CDR3 DNA: TGCAGTGCCGCCAACAGGGGGCAGTTCCTCTTC
J gene: TRBJ1-1; V gene: TRBV19; clone size: NA; D gene: NA; CDR3 protein: CASTGSTEAFF; CDR3 DNA: TGTGCCAGTACAGGGAGCACTGAAGCTTTCTTT
J gene: TRBJ2-5; V gene: TRBV7-9; clone size: NA; D gene: TRBD2; CDR3 protein: CASSRLAGYQETQYF; CDR3 DNA: TGTGCCAGCAGCCGACTAGCGGGGTACCAAGAGACCCAGTACTTC
J gene: TRBJ2-7; V gene: TRBV30; clone size: NA; D gene: NA; CDR3 protein: CAWSGGSIAYEQYF; CDR3 DNA: TGTGCCTGGAGTGGAGGATCCATCGCCTACGAGCAGTACTTC
J gene: TRBJ2-7; V gene: TRBV5-5; clone size: once; D gene: TRBD1; CDR3 protein: CASSRDRVPYEQYF; CDR3 DNA: TGTGCCAGCAGCCGGGACAGGGTCCCCTACGAGCAGTACTTC
J gene: TRBJ2-7; V gene: TRBV6-6; clone size: NA; D gene: NA; CDR3 protein: CASSPLAAVPYEQYF; CDR3 DNA: TGTGCCAGCAGTCCCTTGGCGGCAGTCCCCTACGAGCAGTACTTC
J gene: TRBJ1-1; V gene: TRBV27; clone size: NA; D gene: NA; CDR3 protein: CASSFRENTEAFF; CDR3 DNA: TGTGCCAGCAGTTTTAGGGAGAACACTGAAGCTTTCTTT
J gene: TRBJ2-5; V gene: TRBV5-6; clone size: NA; D gene: NA; CDR3 protein: CASSLRRTQETQYF; CDR3 DNA: TGTGCCAGCAGCCTTCGCAGAACACAAGAGACCCAGTACTTC
J gene: TRBJ2-7; V gene: TRBV5-1; clone size: NA; D gene: NA; CDR3 protein: CASSSESYEQYF; CDR3 DNA: TGCGCCAGCAGCTCGGAAAGCTACGAGCAGTACTTC